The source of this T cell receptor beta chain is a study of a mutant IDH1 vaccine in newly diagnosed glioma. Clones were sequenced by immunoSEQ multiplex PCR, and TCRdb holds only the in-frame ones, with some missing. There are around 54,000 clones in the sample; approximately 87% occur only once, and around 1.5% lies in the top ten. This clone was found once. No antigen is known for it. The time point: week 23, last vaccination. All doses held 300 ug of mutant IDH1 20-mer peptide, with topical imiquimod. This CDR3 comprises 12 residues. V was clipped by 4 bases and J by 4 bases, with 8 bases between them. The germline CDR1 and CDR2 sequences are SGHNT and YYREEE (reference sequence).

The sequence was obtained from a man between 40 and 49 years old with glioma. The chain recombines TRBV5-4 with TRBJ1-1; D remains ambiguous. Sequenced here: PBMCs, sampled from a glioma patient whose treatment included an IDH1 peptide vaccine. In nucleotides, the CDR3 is TGTGCCAGCAGCAGGGTTCGCACTGAAGCTTTCTTT. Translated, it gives CASSRVRTEAFF. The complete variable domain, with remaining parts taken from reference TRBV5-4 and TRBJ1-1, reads ETGVTQSPTHLIKTRGQQVTLRCSSQSGHNTVSWYQQALGQGPQFIFQYYREEENGRGNFPPRFSGLQFPNYSSELNVNALELDDSALYLCASSRVRTEAFFGQGTRLTVV.